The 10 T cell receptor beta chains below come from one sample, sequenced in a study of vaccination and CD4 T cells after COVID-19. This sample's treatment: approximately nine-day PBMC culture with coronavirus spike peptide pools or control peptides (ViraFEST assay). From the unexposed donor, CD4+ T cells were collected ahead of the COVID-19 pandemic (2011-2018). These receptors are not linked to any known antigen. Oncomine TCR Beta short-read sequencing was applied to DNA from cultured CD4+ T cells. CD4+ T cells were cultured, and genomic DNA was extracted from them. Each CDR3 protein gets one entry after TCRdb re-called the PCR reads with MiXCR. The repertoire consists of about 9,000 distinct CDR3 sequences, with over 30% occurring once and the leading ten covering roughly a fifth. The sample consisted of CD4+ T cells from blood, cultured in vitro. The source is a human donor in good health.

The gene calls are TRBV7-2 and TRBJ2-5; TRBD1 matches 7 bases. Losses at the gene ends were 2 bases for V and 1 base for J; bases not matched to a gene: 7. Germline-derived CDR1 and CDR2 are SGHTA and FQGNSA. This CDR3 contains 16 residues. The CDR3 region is CASSLRQGIPQETQYF. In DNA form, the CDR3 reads TGTGCCAGCAGCTTACGACAGGGAATACCCCAAGAGACCCAGTACTTC.

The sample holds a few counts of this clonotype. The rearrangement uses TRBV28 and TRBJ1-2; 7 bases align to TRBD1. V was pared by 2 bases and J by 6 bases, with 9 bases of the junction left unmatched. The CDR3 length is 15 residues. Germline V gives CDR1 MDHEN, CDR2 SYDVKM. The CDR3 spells CASSLVGQGGDGYTF. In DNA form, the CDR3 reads TGTGCCAGCAGTTTAGTTGGGCAGGGGGGAGATGGCTACACCTTC.

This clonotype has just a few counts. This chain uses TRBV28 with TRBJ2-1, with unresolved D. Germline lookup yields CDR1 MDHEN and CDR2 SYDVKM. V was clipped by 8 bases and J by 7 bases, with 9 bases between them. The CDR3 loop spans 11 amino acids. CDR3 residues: CASGVRNEQFF. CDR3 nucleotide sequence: TGTGCCAGCGGGGTCAGGAATGAGCAGTTCTTC. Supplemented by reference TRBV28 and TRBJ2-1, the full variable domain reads DVKVTQSSRYLVKRTGEKVFLECVQDMDHENMFWYRQDPGLGLRLIYFSYDVKMKEKGDIPEGYSVSREKKERFSLILESASTNQTSMYLCASGVRNEQFFGPGTRLTVL.

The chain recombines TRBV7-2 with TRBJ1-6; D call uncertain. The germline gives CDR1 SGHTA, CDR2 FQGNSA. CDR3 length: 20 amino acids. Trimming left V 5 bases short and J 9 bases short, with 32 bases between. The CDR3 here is CASSAAGGLWGLDSLSPLHF. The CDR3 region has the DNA TGTGCCAGCAGCGCAGCCGGAGGGCTTTGGGGTCTTGATTCCCTTTCACCCCTCCACTTT.

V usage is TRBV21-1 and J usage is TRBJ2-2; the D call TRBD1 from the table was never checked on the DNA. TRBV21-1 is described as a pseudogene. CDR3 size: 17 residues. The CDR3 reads CASSKVLSVQGRGELFF. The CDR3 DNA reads TGTGCCAGCAGCAAAGTTCTTTCCGTACAGGGCCGGGGGGAGCTGTTTTTT.

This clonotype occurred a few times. In DNA, the CDR3 is TGTGCCAGCATATGGAGTTGGAGCGGGAGGACTTACAATGAGCAGTTCTTC. Amino acids: CASIWSWSGRTYNEQFF. The genes are TRBV27 and TRBJ2-1, with 9 nucleotides matching TRBD2. V trimming: 7 bases; J trimming: 4 bases; junction bases outside the gene matches: 14. Germline assignment: CDR1 MNHEY and CDR2 SMNVEV (reference sequence). The CDR3 totals 17 residues.

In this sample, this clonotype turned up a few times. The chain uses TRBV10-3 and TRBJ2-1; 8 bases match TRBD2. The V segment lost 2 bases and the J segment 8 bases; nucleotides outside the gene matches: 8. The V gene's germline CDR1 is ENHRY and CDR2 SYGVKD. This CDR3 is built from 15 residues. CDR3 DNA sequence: TGTGCCATCAGTGAGACCAAGCGGGAGCCCCATGAGCAGTTCTTC. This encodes CAISETKREPHEQFF.

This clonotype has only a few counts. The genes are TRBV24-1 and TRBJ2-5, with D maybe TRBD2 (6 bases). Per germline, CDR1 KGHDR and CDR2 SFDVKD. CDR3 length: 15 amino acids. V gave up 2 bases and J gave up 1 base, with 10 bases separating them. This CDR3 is CATSDSGGTQETQYF. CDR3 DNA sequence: TGTGCCACCAGTGATTCGGGCGGGACCCAAGAGACCCAGTACTTC.

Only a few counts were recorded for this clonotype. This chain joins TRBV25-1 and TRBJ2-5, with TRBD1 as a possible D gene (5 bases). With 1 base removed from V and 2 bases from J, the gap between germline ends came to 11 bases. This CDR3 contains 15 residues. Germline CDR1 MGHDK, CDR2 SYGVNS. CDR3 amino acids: CASSEWGSRQETQYF. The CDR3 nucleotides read TGTGCCAGCAGTGAATGGGGCAGTAGACAAGAGACCCAGTACTTC.

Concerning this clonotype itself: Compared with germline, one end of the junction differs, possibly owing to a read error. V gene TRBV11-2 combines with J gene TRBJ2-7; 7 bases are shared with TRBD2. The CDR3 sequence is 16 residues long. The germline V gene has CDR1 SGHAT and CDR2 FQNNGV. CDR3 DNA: TGTGCCAGCAGCCTAGAAGCGGGACTCCGTCTCTACGAGCAGTACTTC. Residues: CASSLEAGLRLYEQYF.